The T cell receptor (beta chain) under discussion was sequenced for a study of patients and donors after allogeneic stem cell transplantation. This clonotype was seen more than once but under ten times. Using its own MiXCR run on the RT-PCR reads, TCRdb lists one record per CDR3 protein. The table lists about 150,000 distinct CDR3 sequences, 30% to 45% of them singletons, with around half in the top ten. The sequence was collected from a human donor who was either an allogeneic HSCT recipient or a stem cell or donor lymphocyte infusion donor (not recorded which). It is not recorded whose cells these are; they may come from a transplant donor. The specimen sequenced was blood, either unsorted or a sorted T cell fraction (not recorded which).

CDR3 residues: CASSLYSPLHF. CDR3 sequence (DNA): TGTGCCAGCAGTCTTTATTCACCCCTCCACTTT. The chain couples TRBV11-2 to TRBJ1-6; D not resolved. Germline CDR1 is SGHAT and CDR2 is FQNNGV. The CDR3 is 11 amino acids. The V gene lost 6 bases and the J gene lost 8 bases, with 5 bases spanning the gap. The whole variable domain, remainder taken from reference TRBV11-2 and TRBJ1-6, is EAGVAQSPRYKIIEKRQSVAFWCNPISGHATLYWYQQILGQGPKLLIQFQNNGVVDDSQLPKDRFSAERLKGVDSTLKIQPAKLEDSAVYLCASSLYSPLHFGNGTRLTVT.